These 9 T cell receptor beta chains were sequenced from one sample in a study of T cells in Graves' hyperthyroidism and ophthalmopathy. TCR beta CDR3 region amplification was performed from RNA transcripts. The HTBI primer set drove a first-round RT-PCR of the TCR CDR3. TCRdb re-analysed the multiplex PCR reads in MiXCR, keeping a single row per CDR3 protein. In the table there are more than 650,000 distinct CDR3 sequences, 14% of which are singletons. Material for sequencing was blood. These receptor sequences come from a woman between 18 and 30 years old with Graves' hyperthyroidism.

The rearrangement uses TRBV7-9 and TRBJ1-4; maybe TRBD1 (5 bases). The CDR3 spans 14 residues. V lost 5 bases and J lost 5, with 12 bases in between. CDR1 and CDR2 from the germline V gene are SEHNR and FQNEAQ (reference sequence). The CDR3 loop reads CASSNKGKNEKLFF. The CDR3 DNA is TGTGCCAGCAGCAACAAGGGGAAGAATGAAAAACTGTTTTTT.

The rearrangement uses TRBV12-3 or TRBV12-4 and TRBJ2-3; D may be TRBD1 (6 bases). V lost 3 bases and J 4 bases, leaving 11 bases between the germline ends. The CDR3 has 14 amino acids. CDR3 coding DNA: TGTGCCAGCAGTTTTAGAACAGGGCCAGATACGCAGTATTTT. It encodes CASSFRTGPDTQYF.

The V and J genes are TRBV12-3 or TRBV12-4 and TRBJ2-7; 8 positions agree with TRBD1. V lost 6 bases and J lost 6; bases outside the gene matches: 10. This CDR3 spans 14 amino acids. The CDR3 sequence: CASSLYQGAGEQYF. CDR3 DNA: TGTGCCAGCAGCCTTTATCAGGGGGCAGGCGAGCAGTACTTC.

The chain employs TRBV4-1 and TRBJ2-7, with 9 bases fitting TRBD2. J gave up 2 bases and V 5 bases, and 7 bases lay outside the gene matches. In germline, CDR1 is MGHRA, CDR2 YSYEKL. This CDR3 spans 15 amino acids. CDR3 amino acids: CASSYNPSGTYEQYF. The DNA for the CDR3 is TGCGCCAGCAGCTATAATCCTAGCGGGACCTACGAGCAGTACTTC.

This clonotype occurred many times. The CDR3 DNA reads as TGTGCCAGCAGTTTACGACCGTCAAGCTCCTACAATGAGCAGTTCTTC. Its protein product is CASSLRPSSSYNEQFF. The V call is TRBV27, the J call TRBJ2-1, with D uncertain. The CDR3 spans 16 residues. Germline V gene sequence: CDR1 MNHEY, CDR2 SMNVEV (reference sequence). V dropped 2 bases and J dropped 0 bases, with 11 bases sitting between them.

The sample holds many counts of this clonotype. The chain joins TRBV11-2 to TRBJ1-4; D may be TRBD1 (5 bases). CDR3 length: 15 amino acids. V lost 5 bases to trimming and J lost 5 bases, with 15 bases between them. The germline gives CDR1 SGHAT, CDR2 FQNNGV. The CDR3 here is CASSPRGALNEKLFF. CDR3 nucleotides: TGTGCCAGCAGCCCCAGAGGGGCGCTCAATGAAAAACTGTTTTTT.

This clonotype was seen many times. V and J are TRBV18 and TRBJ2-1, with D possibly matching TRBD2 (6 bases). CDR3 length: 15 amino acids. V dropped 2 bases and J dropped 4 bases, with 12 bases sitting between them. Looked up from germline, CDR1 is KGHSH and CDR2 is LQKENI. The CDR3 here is CASSPTTSGYNEQFF. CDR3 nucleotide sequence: TGTGCCAGCTCACCAACGACTAGTGGATACAATGAGCAGTTCTTC.

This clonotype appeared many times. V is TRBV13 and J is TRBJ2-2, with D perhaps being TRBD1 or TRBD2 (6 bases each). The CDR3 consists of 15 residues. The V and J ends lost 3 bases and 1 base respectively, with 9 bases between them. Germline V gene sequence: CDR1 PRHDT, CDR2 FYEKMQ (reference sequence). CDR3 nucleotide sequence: TGTGCCAGCAGCTTGAGGGGGGAGAACACCGGGGAGCTGTTTTTT. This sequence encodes CASSLRGENTGELFF.

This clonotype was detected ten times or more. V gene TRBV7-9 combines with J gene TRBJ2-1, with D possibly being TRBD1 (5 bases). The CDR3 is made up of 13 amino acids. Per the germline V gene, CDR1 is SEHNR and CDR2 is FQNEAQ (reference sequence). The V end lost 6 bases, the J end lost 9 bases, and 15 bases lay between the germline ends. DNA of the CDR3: TGTGCCAGCAGGGCCTCAGGGTCGGGTGAGCAGTTCTTC. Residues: CASRASGSGEQFF.